The sequence of this TCR beta chain was determined in a study of T cell clonotyping in hematopoietic cell transplantation. Study-wide points: Pathologically expanded recipient clonotypes increased progressively from day 30 to day 180 as diversity fell.

The repertoire was sequenced with immunoSEQ multiplex PCR; TCRdb's copy has only in-frame clones and lacks some. The sample lists approximately 42,000 clones, 85% seen once, with 2.5% to 3% in the top ten. Time point: recipient sample about 28 days before transplant, after cytoreduction. The CDR3 totals 16 residues. V was trimmed by 3 bases and J by 6 bases, leaving 20 bases between them. Germline CDR1 reads KGHSH; CDR2 reads LQKENI. Details on this clone: The antigen is undetermined.

The receptor was derived from a man in his 60s with acute myeloid leukemia. Some clones in this sample may be carry-over from other donors' samples. This specimen was peripheral blood mononuclear cells, taken before stem cell transplant. The chain employs TRBV18 and TRBJ1-1; possibly TRBD1 for D (5 bases). The CDR3 region is CASSPPGRRGSAEAFF. The CDR3 nucleotides are TGTGCCAGCTCACCTCCGGGACGGCGGGGTAGCGCTGAAGCTTTCTTT.